Reported below is one T cell receptor (beta chain). This sample is part of a study of shared T cell receptors in the human thymus. Germline assignment: CDR1 SEHNR and CDR2 FQNEAQ (reference sequence). The CDR3 has 18 amino acids. V was trimmed by 7 bases and J by 0 bases, leaving 22 bases between them. Data came from immunoSEQ multiplex PCR; TCRdb stores just in-frame clones and leaves some out. The data hold 600,000 or so clones, with around 87% observed a single time. These data also formed part of another study, on human thymus T cells. That investigation notes: Thymic and blood repertoires seemed to favor certain V and J genes. Related research has reported that thymic repertoires overlap highly among unrelated individuals.

Specimen: thymocytes. The V and J genes are TRBV7-9 and TRBJ2-1, with D possibly matching TRBD2 (7 bases). This clonotype originated in a boy in the first two years of life with a congenital heart defect. As DNA, the CDR3 is TGTGCCAGCACCCACTCTCGCGGGGGCCTTAGCTCCTACAATGAGCAGTTCTTC. It specifies CASTHSRGGLSSYNEQFF. Full variable domain (remainder filled in from reference TRBV7-9 and TRBJ2-1): DTGVSQNPRHKITKRGQNVTFRCDPISEHNRLYWYRQTLGQGPEFLTYFQNEAQLEKSRLLSDRFSAERPKGSFSTLEIQRTEQGDSAMYLCASTHSRGGLSSYNEQFFGPGTRLTVL.